Sequencing of this T cell receptor beta chain was carried out in a study of relationships among human T cell subsets. CD8+ T cells were isolated by anti-CD4 multisort bead depletion, then anti-CD8 bead selection. From mRNA, alpha and beta CDR3 regions were amplified using semiquantitative ARM-PCR. Tagged nested gene-specific primers were used first, then communal superprimers amplified exponentially. MiXCR was run by TCRdb on the multiplex PCR reads, yielding one entry per CDR3 protein. Of some 5,000 distinct CDR3 sequences in the sample, less than 80% were seen once. This TCR was recovered from a man aged 35 to 55 in good health. The sample consisted of CD8+ T cells sorted from blood.

The CDR3 loop reads CASSQRTFPNYEQYF. CDR3 coding DNA: TGTGCCAGCAGCCAAAGGACTTTCCCTAACTACGAGCAGTACTTC. The rearrangement links TRBV14 to TRBJ2-7; the D gene is possibly TRBD2 (5 bases). This CDR3 has 15 amino acids. CDR1 and CDR2 (germline): SGHDN, FVKESK. The V gene lost 2 bases and the J gene lost 3 bases, with 14 bases spanning the gap.